A single sample is the source of the 4 T cell receptor beta chains below, sequenced in a study of blood T cell repertoires in COVID-19. The method was immunoSEQ multiplex PCR; TCRdb's version includes in-frame clones alone and lacks a portion of them. The sample yields under 250,000 clones, 70% to 90% seen once. Sequencing was carried out using peripheral blood. All receptors derive from a woman in her fifties or sixties with active or convalescent COVID-19.

This clone was found once. The chain combines TRBV24-1 with TRBJ2-7; D remains unclear. The CDR3 consists of 14 residues. CDR1 KGHDR and CDR2 SFDVKD come from the germline V gene. The V end lost 2 bases, the J end lost 1 base, and 8 bases lay between the germline ends. CDR3 nucleotide sequence: TGTGCCACCAGTGATTCTGACACATCCTACGAGCAGTACTTC. This codes for CATSDSDTSYEQYF.

V gene TRBV14 combines with J gene TRBJ1-2, with 9 bases lining up with TRBD1. V lost 5 bases to trimming and J lost 5 bases; unmatched junction nucleotides: 12. Germline V CDR1 and CDR2: SGHDN, FVKESK. The CDR3 spans 16 residues. The CDR3, as DNA: TGTGCCAGCAGCGAAGCTCTAACCGGGACAGGGTATGGCTACACCTTC. Its translation is CASSEALTGTGYGYTF.

This clone came up a few times. The chain combines TRBV11-2 with TRBJ1-1; TRBD1 matches 8 bases. CDR3 length equals 17 residues. The J segment lost 5 bases and the V segment lost 5 bases, leaving 16 bases of the junction unmatched. Germline V gives CDR1 SGHAT, CDR2 FQNNGV. CDR3 residues: CASSPGLRGRMGTEAFF. DNA of the CDR3: TGTGCCAGCAGCCCCGGCCTCAGGGGGCGCATGGGGACTGAAGCTTTCTTT. The full variable domain, rest sourced from reference TRBV11-2 and TRBJ1-1, is EAGVAQSPRYKIIEKRQSVAFWCNPISGHATLYWYQQILGQGPKLLIQFQNNGVVDDSQLPKDRFSAERLKGVDSTLKIQPAKLEDSAVYLCASSPGLRGRMGTEAFFGQGTRLTVV.

A few counts support this clone. The rearrangement uses TRBV27 and TRBJ2-1; no clear D gene. The CDR3 runs 14 residues. The V and J ends lost 2 bases and 10 bases respectively, with 15 bases between them. The V gene's germline CDR1 is MNHEY and CDR2 SMNVEV (reference sequence). The CDR3 coding sequence is TGTGCCAGCAGTTTAGAGATCGGGTCTGCCGAGCAGTTCTTC. It codes for CASSLEIGSAEQFF.